This T cell receptor beta chain was recorded in a study of breast tumors, draining lymph nodes, adjacent tissues. TCRdb redid the calling of the multiplex PCR reads with MiXCR, one entry per CDR3 protein. The table lists about 19,000 distinct CDR3 sequences, around two fifths of them singletons. Overall study findings and caveats: Compared with lymph nodes, tumors were less diverse; compared with nontumor tissue, more. Data fit most tumor T cells coming from lymph node, expanding in tumor.

V gave up 1 base and J gave up 3 bases, with 16 bases separating them. The CDR3 is made up of 16 amino acids. Germline CDR1 and CDR2: SGHAT and FQNNGV. This clonotype has ten or more counts. Its antigen is unidentified. The TCR sequence derives from a female donor with breast cancer. Some clones in this sample may be carry-over from other donors' samples. Sequenced material: breast tumor tissue. This chain links TRBV11-2 with TRBJ2-7; D is tentatively TRBD1 or TRBD2 (5 bases each). The DNA for the CDR3 is TGTGCCAGCAGCTTAGCCGCAAGGCAGGGAGACTACGAGCAGTACTTC. Encoded protein: CASSLAARQGDYEQYF.